This is a list of T cell receptor beta chains from one sample in a study of T cell responses to AZD1222 COVID-19 vaccine. TCRdb's table, derived via immunoSEQ multiplex PCR, lists solely in-frame clones and lacks some. The sample yields 150,000 to 200,000 clones, 85% to 95% seen once. This specimen consisted of peripheral blood, obtained on day 0 of AZD1222 vaccination. All receptors come from an adult in good health. The CDR3 runs from the conserved cysteine through the conserved F or W. D genes are given only for firm matches. The size field is filled for only some rows; it gives once, few, many or a size class.

TRBJ2-4 TRBD2 - TRBV28 TGTGCCAGCAGCGCCGCGGGAGGAATCAAAAACATTCAGTACTTC CASSAAGGIKNIQYF
TRBJ2-1 - - TRBV28 TGTGCCAGCAGTCCCCGAAGGAAGGGCCCCAATGAGCAGTTCTTC CASSPRRKGPNEQFF
TRBJ2-1 TRBD1 - TRBV7-2 TGTGCCAGCAGCTTACGACAGGGAGAGTACAATGAGCAGTTCTTC CASSLRQGEYNEQFF
TRBJ2-5 TRBD1 - TRBV19 TGTGCCAGTAGTATTTACAGGGGCCAAGAGACCCAGTACTTC CASSIYRGQETQYF
TRBJ2-1 TRBD2 - TRBV6-1 TGTGCCAGCAGTGAATCACTAGCGGGAAATGAGCAGTTCTTC CASSESLAGNEQFF
TRBJ2-5 - - TRBV5-4 TGTGCCAGCAGCTTGGGTAACTCCGGGGGGCGACAAGAGACCCAGTACTTC CASSLGNSGGRQETQYF
TRBJ1-5 - - TRBV5-1 TGCGCCAGCAGCTTGACCCCGAGTAGCAATCAGCCCCAGCATTTT CASSLTPSSNQPQHF
TRBJ2-7 - - TRBV7-9 TGTGCCAGCAGCTTAGGGGACGGTCCCTACGAGCAGTACTTC CASSLGDGPYEQYF
TRBJ1-1 - - TRBV6-2/TRBV6-3 TGTGCCAGCAGTTACTCGCGGGAGGCTTTCTTT CASSYSREAFF
TRBJ2-1 TRBD2 - TRBV6-5 TGTGCCAGCAGTACCCGGACTAGCGGGTGGAATGAGCAGTTCTTC CASSTRTSGWNEQFF
TRBJ1-2 - - TRBV2 TGTGCCAGCAGTTACACCGGGACCGTTTCTGGCTACACCTTC CASSYTGTVSGYTF
TRBJ2-3 - - TRBV24-1 TGTGCCACCTCGAAAACAGATACGCAGTATTTT CATSKTDTQYF
TRBJ1-6 - - TRBV6-2/TRBV6-3 TGTGCCAGCAGTTACCGCGGACGTACTAATTCACCCCTCCACTTT CASSYRGRTNSPLHF
TRBJ2-3 - once TRBV7-2 TGTGCCAGCAGCTTAGAAGGGACAACCGCCCCAGATACGCAGTATTTT CASSLEGTTAPDTQYF
TRBJ1-6 - - TRBV7-9 TGTGCCAGCAGCTTTTCACGGGGCCATAATTCACCCCTCCACTTT CASSFSRGHNSPLHF
TRBJ2-7 TRBD2 - TRBV4-1 TGCGCCAGCAGCCACGATACTAGCGGGCTTGGCTCCTACGAGCAGTACTTC CASSHDTSGLGSYEQYF
TRBJ2-1 TRBD2 - TRBV5-1 TGCGCCAGCAGCTTGGTCCTAGCGGTCTACAATGAGCAGTTCTTC CASSLVLAVYNEQFF
TRBJ1-5 - - TRBV6-6 TGTGCCAGCAGTTTGGCAGGGAGGAGGGCCAATCAGCCCCAGCATTTT CASSLAGRRANQPQHF
TRBJ2-7 - - TRBV6-4 TGTGCCAGCAGTGAGTCGGCGACTAGCGAGCAGTACTTC CASSESATSEQYF
TRBJ1-2 TRBD1 - TRBV28 TGTGCCAGCAGTTTCCGGGACAGGGTGGCAGGCTACACCTTC CASSFRDRVAGYTF
TRBJ2-1 - - TRBV10-3 TGTGCCATCACCTCTGGACAGACCTCCAATGAGCAGTTCTTC CAITSGQTSNEQFF
TRBJ2-7 TRBD1 - TRBV2 TGTGCCAGCAGTGAAAGGGGGACAGGGACAGTCGAGCAGTACTTC CASSERGTGTVEQYF
TRBJ2-3 TRBD2 - TRBV5-1 TGCGCCAGCAGCTTGAAGGCCGGGAGGACCTTCACAGATACGCAGTATTTT CASSLKAGRTFTDTQYF
TRBJ1-6 TRBD1 - TRBV27 TGTGCCAGCAGTTTGGGGAGGGGGCTGGTAGGATCACCCCTCCACTTT CASSLGRGLVGSPLHF
TRBJ1-5 TRBD1 - TRBV28 TGTGCCAGCATACCTTGGACAGGGAAAGATCAGCCCCAGCATTTT CASIPWTGKDQPQHF
TRBJ2-2 - - TRBV11-2 TGTGCCAGCAGCTACAGTCGGCTGTTTTTT CASSYSRLFF
TRBJ2-1 - - TRBV19 TGTGCCAGTAGTATTGGGTACCCCTACAATGAGCAGTTCTTC CASSIGYPYNEQFF
TRBJ2-3 TRBD1 - TRBV5-4 TGTGCCAGCAGCTTACCTAGACAGGGGGTTGGGACAGATACGCAGTATTTT CASSLPRQGVGTDTQYF
TRBJ2-7 - - TRBV6-4 TGTGCCAGCAGTGACGATCTAGCTTCCGAGCAGTACTTC CASSDDLASEQYF
TRBJ2-2 TRBD1 - TRBV10-2 TGCGCCAGCGCACAGGGGGCCGGGGAGCTGTTTTTT CASAQGAGELFF
TRBJ2-1 - once TRBV7-3 TGTGCCAGCAGCCCCGGGGATAGCTACAATGAGCAGTTCTTC CASSPGDSYNEQFF
TRBJ2-2 TRBD2 - TRBV27 TGTGCCAGCAGTCCCGGACTAGCGGTTAACACCGGGGAGCTGTTTTTT CASSPGLAVNTGELFF
TRBJ1-1 TRBD1 - TRBV7-2 TGTGCCAGCAGCTCCAGACAGGGTTCGTTCACTGAAGCTTTCTTT CASSSRQGSFTEAFF
TRBJ2-2 TRBD1 - TRBV5-1 TGCGCCAGCAGCTTGGGAAGGGGACAGGGGTTCACCGGGGAGCTGTTTTTT CASSLGRGQGFTGELFF
TRBJ1-4 - - TRBV28 TGTGCCAGCAGTTTACCTGACGGCCAAAATGAAAAACTGTTTTTT CASSLPDGQNEKLFF
TRBJ2-7 - - TRBV11-3 TGTGCCAGCAGCTTAGGTGTAGGTCAAGCCTACGAGCAGTACTTC CASSLGVGQAYEQYF
TRBJ2-2 TRBD1 - TRBV30 TGTGCCTGGTCGAGGATGGCCGGACAGGCAGCGAACACCGGGGAGCTGTTTTTT CAWSRMAGQAANTGELFF
TRBJ2-7 TRBD2 - TRBV11-2 TGTGCCAGCAGGGTAGCGGGAGGGCCGAAAGGGGAGCAGTACTTC CASRVAGGPKGEQYF
TRBJ2-2 - - TRBV15 TGTGCCACCAGCAGAGTTAGCGGGAACACCGGGGAGCTGTTTTTT CATSRVSGNTGELFF
TRBJ2-7 - - TRBV19 TGTGCCAGTTCTCATCAGGGAAACCACGAGCAGTACTTC CASSHQGNHEQYF
TRBJ2-7 TRBD1 - TRBV4-2 TGTGCCAGCAGCCAACAGGGAGGGGGACAGGGGATCAACGAGCAGTACTTC CASSQQGGGQGINEQYF
TRBJ2-1 - - TRBV21-1 TGTGCCAGCAGCAAAAAAGGGGGATGGGGCGGGAGCCCCTACAATGAGCAGTTCTTC CASSKKGGWGGSPYNEQFF
TRBJ2-3 - - TRBV9 TGTGCCAGCAGCACCGGGACGGACCAGGATACGCAGTATTTT CASSTGTDQDTQYF
TRBJ2-3 TRBD1 - TRBV19 TGTGCCAGTAATCAACGGGACAGGGGGGCAGATACGCAGTATTTT CASNQRDRGADTQYF
TRBJ1-1 - - TRBV10-1 TGCGCCAGCCGAGGGGCTGGTACTGAAGCTTTCTTT CASRGAGTEAFF
TRBJ1-2 TRBD1 - TRBV12-3/TRBV12-4 TGTGCCAGCACCCCGACAGGGAACTATGGCTACACCTTC CASTPTGNYGYTF
TRBJ1-2 - - TRBV3-1/TRBV3-2 TGTGCCAGCGGATTGACAGGACGGGGCTATGGCTACACCTTC CASGLTGRGYGYTF
TRBJ2-3 TRBD2 - TRBV4-2 TGTGCCAGCAGCCAGGTAGCGGGAGTCCACACAGATACGCAGTATTTT CASSQVAGVHTDTQYF
TRBJ1-2 TRBD1 - TRBV24-1 TGTGCCACCAGTGACCCGGGACAGGGTAAGGGCTACACCTTC CATSDPGQGKGYTF
TRBJ2-2 - - TRBV11-2 TGTGCCAGCAGCTTAGGGTGGCTCCTAGGGAGGCACACCGGGGAGCTGTTTTTT CASSLGWLLGRHTGELFF
TRBJ2-7 - - TRBV14 TGTGCCAGCAGCCCGGGGACTGTACTCCTCTCCTACGAGCAGTACTTC CASSPGTVLLSYEQYF
TRBJ2-7 - - TRBV2 TGTGCCAGCTGCGAAGATGTTGGGGGAGTAGGCGAGCAGTACTTC CASCEDVGGVGEQYF